This T cell receptor (beta chain) was observed in a study of shared clonotypes between healthy human individuals. This CDR3 contains 17 residues. Germline V gene lookup returns CDR1 LNHDA and CDR2 SQIVND (reference sequence). J was trimmed by 3 bases and V by 2 bases; bases with no gene match: 9. In the study's own analysis: Sequence data from immunoSEQ were junction-only and lacked quality scores; consequently, filtering differed. Measured with immunoSEQ multiplex PCR; TCRdb has only the in-frame clones, and not every one. V, J and clone size were drawn from that table, and D and trimming were deduced from the DNA. The table lists under 850,000 clones, over 60% of them singletons.

The source of this sequence is a woman aged 25 to 39 in good health. The V call is TRBV19, the J call TRBJ1-5; 8 bases are shared with TRBD1. The specimen was memory CD4+ T cells sorted from blood. The subset denotes: CD45RA-negative fraction. The CDR3 DNA reads as TGTGCCAGTAGTATATTTGGACAGGGAGGTATCAATCAGCCCCAGCATTTT. As protein: CASSIFGQGGINQPQHF. Filled out from reference TRBV19 and TRBJ1-5, the complete variable domain reads DGGITQSPKYLFRKEGQNVTLSCEQNLNHDAMYWYRQDPGQGLRLIYYSQIVNDFQKGDIAEGYSVSREKKESFPLTVTSAQKNPTAFYLCASSIFGQGGINQPQHFGDGTRLSIL.